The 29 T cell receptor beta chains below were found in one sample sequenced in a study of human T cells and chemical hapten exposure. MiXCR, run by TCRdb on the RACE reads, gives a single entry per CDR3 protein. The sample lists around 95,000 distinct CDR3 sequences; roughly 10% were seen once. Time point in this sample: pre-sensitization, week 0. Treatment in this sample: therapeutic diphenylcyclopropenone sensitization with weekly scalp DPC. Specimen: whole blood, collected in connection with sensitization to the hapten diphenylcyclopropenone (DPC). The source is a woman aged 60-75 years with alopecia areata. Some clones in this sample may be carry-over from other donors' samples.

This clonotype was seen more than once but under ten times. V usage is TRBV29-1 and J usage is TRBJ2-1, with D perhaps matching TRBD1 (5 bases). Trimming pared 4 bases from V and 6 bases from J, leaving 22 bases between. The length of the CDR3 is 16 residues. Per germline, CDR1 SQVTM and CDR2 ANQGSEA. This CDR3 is CSVGSFAAKGVNEQFF. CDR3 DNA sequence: TGCAGCGTTGGGTCGTTTGCGGCGAAAGGGGTCAATGAGCAGTTCTTC.

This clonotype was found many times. CDR3 DNA: TGTGCCACGACGTACCAGGGGTTAGCCTACGAGCAGTACTTC. Its protein product is CATTYQGLAYEQYF. V and J are TRBV7-9 and TRBJ2-7; maybe TRBD1 (6 bases). Germline V CDR1 and CDR2: SEHNR, FQNEAQ (reference sequence). Deletions cut 10 bases from V and 2 bases from J, with 18 bases between. This CDR3 comprises 14 residues.

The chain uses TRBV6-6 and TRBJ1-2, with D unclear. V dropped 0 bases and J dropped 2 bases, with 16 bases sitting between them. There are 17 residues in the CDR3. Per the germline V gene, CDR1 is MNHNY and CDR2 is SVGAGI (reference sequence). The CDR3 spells CASSYSTSHLLNYGYTF. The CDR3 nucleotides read TGTGCCAGCAGTTACTCGACCAGTCATCTCTTAAACTATGGCTACACCTTC.

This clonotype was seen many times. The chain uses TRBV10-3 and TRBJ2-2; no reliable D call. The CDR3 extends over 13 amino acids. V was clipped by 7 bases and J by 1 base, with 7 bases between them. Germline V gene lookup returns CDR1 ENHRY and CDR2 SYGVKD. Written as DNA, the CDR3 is TGTGCCATCAATTCCGTGAACACCGGGGAGCTGTTTTTT. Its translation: CAINSVNTGELFF.

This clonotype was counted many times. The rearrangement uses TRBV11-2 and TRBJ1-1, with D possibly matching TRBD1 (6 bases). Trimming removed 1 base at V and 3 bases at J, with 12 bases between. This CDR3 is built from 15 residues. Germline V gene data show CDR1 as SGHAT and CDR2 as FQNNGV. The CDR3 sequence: CASSLVSAGDTEAFF. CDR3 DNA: TGTGCCAGCAGCTTAGTATCGGCAGGGGACACTGAAGCTTTCTTT.

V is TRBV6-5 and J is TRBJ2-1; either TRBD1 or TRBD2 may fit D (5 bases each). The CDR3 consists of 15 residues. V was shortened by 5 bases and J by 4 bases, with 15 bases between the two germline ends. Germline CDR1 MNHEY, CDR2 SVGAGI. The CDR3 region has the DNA TGTGCCAGCAGTGCTCGGGACGGAGATTACAATGAGCAGTTCTTC. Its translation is CASSARDGDYNEQFF.

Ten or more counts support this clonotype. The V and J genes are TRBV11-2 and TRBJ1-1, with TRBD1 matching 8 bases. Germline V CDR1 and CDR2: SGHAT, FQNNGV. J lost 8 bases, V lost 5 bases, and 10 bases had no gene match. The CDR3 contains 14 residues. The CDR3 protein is CASSTGQGSTEAFF. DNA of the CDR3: TGTGCCAGCAGCACAGGACAGGGATCGACCGAAGCTTTCTTT.

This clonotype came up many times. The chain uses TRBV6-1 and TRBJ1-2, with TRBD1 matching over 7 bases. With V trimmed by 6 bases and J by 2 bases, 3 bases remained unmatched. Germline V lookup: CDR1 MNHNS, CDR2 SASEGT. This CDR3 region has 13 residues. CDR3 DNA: TGTGCCAGCAGACCGGACAGGAACTATGGCTACACCTTC. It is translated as CASRPDRNYGYTF.

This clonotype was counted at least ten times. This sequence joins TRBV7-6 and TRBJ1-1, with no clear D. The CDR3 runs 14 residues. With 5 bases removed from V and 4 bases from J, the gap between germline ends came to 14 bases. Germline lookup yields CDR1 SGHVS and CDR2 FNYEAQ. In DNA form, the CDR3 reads TGTGCCAGCAGCCGCCGGGAGGGCGGCACTGAAGCTTTCTTT. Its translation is CASSRREGGTEAFF. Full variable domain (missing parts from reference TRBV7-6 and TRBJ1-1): GAGVSQSPRYKVTKRGQDVALRCDPISGHVSLYWYRQALGQGPEFLTYFNYEAQQDKSGLPNDRFSAERPEGSISTLTIQRTEQRDSAMYRCASSRREGGTEAFFGQGTRLTVV.

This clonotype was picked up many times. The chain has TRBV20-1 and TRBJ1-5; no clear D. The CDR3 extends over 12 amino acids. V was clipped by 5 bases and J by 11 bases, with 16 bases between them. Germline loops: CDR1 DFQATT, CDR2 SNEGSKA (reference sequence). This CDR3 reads CSAGRTGLAQHF. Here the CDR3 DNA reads TGCAGTGCTGGGCGGACCGGATTAGCCCAGCATTTT.

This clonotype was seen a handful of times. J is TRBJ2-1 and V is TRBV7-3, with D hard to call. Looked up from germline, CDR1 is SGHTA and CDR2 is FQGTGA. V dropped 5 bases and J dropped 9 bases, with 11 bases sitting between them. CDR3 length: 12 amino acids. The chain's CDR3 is CASSRSGGEQFF. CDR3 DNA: TGTGCCAGCAGCCGAAGTGGCGGTGAGCAGTTCTTC.

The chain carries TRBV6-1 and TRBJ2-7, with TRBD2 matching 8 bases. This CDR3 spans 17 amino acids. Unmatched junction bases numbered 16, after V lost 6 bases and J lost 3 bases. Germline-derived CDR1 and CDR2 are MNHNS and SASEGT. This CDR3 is CASRGTRSGGLLYEQYF. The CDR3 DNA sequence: TGTGCCAGCAGGGGAACCCGAAGCGGGGGCCTTCTCTACGAGCAGTACTTC.

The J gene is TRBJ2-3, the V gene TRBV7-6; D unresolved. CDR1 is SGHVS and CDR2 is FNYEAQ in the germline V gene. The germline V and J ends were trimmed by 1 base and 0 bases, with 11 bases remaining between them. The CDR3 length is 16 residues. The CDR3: CASSLVVRASTDTQYF. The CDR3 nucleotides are TGTGCCAGCAGCTTAGTGGTGCGAGCTAGCACAGATACGCAGTATTTT.

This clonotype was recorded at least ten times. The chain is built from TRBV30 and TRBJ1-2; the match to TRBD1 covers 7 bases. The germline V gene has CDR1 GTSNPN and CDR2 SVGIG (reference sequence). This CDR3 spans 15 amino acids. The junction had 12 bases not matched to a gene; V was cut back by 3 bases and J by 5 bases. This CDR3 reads CAWSPFPRGTYGYTF. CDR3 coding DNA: TGTGCCTGGAGCCCCTTCCCCAGGGGGACTTATGGCTACACCTTC.

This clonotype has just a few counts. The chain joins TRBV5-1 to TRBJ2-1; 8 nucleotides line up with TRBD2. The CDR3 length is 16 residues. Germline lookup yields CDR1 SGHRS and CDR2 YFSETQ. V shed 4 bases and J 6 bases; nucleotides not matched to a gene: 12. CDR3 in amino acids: CASSALAGPGINEQFF. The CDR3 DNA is TGCGCCAGCAGCGCCTTAGCGGGGCCGGGGATCAATGAGCAGTTCTTC.

The CDR3 DNA reads TGTGCCAGCAGTTTATCCGCGGGGGGATTGGGGGAGACCCAGTACTTC. Its protein is CASSLSAGGLGETQYF. V and J are TRBV27 and TRBJ2-5, with 8 nucleotides matching TRBD2. The CDR3 has 16 amino acids. Trimming at V came to 0 bases and at J to 5 bases, leaving 8 bases not matched to a gene. The V gene's germline CDR1 is MNHEY and CDR2 SMNVEV (reference sequence).

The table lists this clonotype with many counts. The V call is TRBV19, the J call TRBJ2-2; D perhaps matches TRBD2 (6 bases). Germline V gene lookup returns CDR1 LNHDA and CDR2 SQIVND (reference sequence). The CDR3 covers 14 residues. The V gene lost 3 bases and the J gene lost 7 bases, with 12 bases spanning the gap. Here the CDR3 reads CASSIRGMGGELFF. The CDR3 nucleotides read TGTGCCAGTAGTATCCGGGGGATGGGCGGGGAGCTGTTTTTT. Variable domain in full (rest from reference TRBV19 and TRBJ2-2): DGGITQSPKYLFRKEGQNVTLSCEQNLNHDAMYWYRQDPGQGLRLIYYSQIVNDFQKGDIAEGYSVSREKKESFPLTVTSAQKNPTAFYLCASSIRGMGGELFFGEGSRLTVL.

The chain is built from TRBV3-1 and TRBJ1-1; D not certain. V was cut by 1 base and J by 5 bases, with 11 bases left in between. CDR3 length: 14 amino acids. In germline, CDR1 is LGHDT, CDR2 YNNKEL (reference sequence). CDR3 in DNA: TGTGCCAGCAGCCAAGGGGGTAGTCGAACTGAAGCTTTCTTT. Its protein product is CASSQGGSRTEAFF.

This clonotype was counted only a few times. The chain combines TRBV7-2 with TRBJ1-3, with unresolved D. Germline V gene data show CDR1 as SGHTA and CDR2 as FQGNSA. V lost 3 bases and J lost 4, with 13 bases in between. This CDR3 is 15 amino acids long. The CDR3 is CASSFSPGMGNTIYF. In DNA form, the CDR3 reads TGTGCCAGCAGCTTTAGTCCGGGCATGGGAAACACCATATATTTT.

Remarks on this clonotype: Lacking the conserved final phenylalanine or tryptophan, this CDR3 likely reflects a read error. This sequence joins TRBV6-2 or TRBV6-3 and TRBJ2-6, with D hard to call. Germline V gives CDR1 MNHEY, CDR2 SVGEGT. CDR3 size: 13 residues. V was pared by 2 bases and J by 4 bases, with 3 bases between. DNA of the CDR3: TGTGCCAGCAGTTACGGGGGGGCCAACGTCCTGACTTCC. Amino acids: CASSYGGANVLTS.

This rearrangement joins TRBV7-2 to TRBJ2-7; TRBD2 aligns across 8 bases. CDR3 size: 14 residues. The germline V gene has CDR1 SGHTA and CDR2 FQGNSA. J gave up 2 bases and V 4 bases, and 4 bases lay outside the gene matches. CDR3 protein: CASSSSGLAYEQYF. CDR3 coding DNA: TGTGCCAGCAGCTCGTCGGGACTAGCCTACGAGCAGTACTTC.

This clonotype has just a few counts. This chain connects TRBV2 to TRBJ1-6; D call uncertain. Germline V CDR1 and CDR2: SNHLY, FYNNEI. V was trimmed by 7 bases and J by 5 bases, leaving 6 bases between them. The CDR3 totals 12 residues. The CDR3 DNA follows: TGTGCCAGCAAGAACGATAATTCACCCCTCCACTTT. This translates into CASKNDNSPLHF.

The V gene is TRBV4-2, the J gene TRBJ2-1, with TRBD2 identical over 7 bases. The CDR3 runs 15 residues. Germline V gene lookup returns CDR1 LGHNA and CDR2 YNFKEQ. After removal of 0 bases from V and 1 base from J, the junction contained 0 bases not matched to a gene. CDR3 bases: TGTGCCAGCAGCCAAGAGGGGGGGTCCTACAATGAGCAGTTCTTC. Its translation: CASSQEGGSYNEQFF.

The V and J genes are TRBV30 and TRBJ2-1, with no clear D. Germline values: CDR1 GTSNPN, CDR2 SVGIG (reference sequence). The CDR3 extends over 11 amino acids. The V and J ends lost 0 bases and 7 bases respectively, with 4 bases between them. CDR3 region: CAWSVLNEQFF. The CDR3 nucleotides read TGTGCCTGGAGTGTATTAAATGAGCAGTTCTTC.

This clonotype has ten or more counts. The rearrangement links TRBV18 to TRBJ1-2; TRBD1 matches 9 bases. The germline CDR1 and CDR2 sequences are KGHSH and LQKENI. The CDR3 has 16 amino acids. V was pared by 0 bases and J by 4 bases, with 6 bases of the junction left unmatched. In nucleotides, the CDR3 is TGTGCCAGCTCACCACCGACCGGACAGGGGAGCTATGGCTACACCTTC. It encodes CASSPPTGQGSYGYTF.

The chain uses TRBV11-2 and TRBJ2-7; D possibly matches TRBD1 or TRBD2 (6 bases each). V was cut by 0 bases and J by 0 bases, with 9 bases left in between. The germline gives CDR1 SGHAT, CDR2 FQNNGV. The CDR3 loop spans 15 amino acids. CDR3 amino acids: CASSLERGDSYEQYF. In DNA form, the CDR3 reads TGTGCCAGCAGCTTAGAGAGGGGGGACTCCTACGAGCAGTACTTC.

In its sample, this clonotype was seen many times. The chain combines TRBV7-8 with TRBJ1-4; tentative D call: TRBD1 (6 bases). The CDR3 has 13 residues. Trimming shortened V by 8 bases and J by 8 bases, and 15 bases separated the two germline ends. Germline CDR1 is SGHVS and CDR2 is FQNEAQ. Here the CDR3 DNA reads TGTGCCAGCCAGAGACAGGTCTGGGAAAAACTGTTTTTT. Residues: CASQRQVWEKLFF.

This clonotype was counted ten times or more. CDR3 DNA: TGTGCCAGCTTAGAGGGTAGGGGTCAGCCCCAGCATTTT. It encodes CASLEGRGQPQHF. The rearrangement links TRBV6-1 to TRBJ1-5; maybe TRBD1 (5 bases). This CDR3 comprises 13 residues. CDR1 is MNHNS, CDR2 SASEGT, per germline. Trimming removed 8 bases from V and 6 bases from J, with 14 bases in between.

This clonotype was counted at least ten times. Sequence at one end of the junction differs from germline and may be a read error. CDR3 nucleotides: TGTGCCAGCAGTTTAGGGACAGGGGGCTATCATTCACCCCTCCACTTT. Translation: CASSLGTGGYHSPLHF. The chain links TRBV27 to TRBJ1-6, with 12 bases identical to TRBD1. Per the germline V gene, CDR1 is MNHEY and CDR2 is SMNVEV (reference sequence). The CDR3 consists of 16 residues.